This T cell receptor (beta chain) was captured in a study of control samples from healthy donors and cancer patients. Germline-derived CDR1 and CDR2 are SGHVS and FQNEAQ. The CDR3 extends over 14 amino acids. Trimming removed 5 bases at V and 2 bases at J, with 12 bases between. The protocol was immunoSEQ multiplex PCR, while the TCRdb copy is restricted to in-frame clones and leaves out a portion. Here the sample spans 100,000 to 150,000 clones, 87% being singletons. The V gene is TRBV7-8, the J gene TRBJ1-1, with D maybe TRBD1 (6 bases). This sequence was found in a young man in good health. The source material was blood. The CDR3 coding sequence is TGTGCCAGCAGCCGAGGGACAAGAAACACTGAAGCTTTCTTT. It yields the protein CASSRGTRNTEAFF.